Following are 21 T cell receptor beta chains from one sample sequenced in a study of blood T cell repertoires in COVID-19. Using immunoSEQ multiplex PCR, the repertoire was profiled, and TCRdb retains in-frame clones only, with some absent. The sample comprises more than 150,000 clones, roughly 80% of which are singletons, and approximately 0.5% rests with the top ten. The sequencing input was peripheral blood. These TCRs come from a man in his 60s with acute or convalescent COVID-19.

This clone was seen once. V and J are TRBV5-4 and TRBJ1-2; a possible D gene is TRBD1 (5 bases). This CDR3 spans 14 amino acids. Germline V lookup: CDR1 SGHNT, CDR2 YYREEE (reference sequence). Between the trimmed V and J ends, which lost 5 bases and 2 bases, there was a span of 13 bases. CDR3 sequence: CASSPQGTNYGYTF. CDR3 nucleotides: TGTGCCAGCAGTCCTCAGGGAACCAACTATGGCTACACCTTC.

The J gene is TRBJ1-1, the V gene TRBV25-1; tentatively, D is TRBD1 (5 bases). The V and J ends lost 3 bases and 12 bases respectively, with 26 bases between them. There are 16 residues in the CDR3. CDR1 and CDR2 (germline): MGHDK, SYGVNS. CDR3 in DNA: TGTGCCAGCAGTGATTATGGTGAGGGGCCCCGGAGGGTGACTTTCTTT. Translated, it gives CASSDYGEGPRRVTFF.

The gene calls are TRBV4-2 and TRBJ1-5; TRBD1 might be the D (5 bases). V was shortened by 0 bases and J by 9 bases, with 15 bases between the two germline ends. The CDR3 consists of 15 residues. Per germline, CDR1 LGHNA and CDR2 YNFKEQ. The CDR3 sequence is CASSQDTKGSVPQHF. For the CDR3, the DNA is TGTGCCAGCAGCCAAGATACGAAGGGGTCAGTGCCCCAGCATTTT.

The rearrangement joins TRBV7-9 to TRBJ2-3; 10 bases agree with TRBD2. The V segment lost 5 bases and the J segment 3 bases; nucleotides outside the gene matches: 17. The germline V gene has CDR1 SEHNR and CDR2 FQNEAQ (reference sequence). The CDR3 has 19 amino acids. The CDR3, as DNA: TGTGCCAGCAGCCTGAGGCGGCTAGCGGGAGCACTTTCTACAGATACGCAGTATTTT. This encodes CASSLRRLAGALSTDTQYF.

V usage is TRBV5-6 and J usage is TRBJ2-3, with 9 nucleotides matching TRBD1. Trimming cost V 3 bases and J 5 bases; bases outside gene matches: 7. The CDR3 covers 15 residues. Germline V lookup: CDR1 SGHDT, CDR2 YYEEEE. Written as DNA, the CDR3 is TGTGCCAGCAGCTCAATACAGGGGGCAATAGATACGCAGTATTTT. It specifies CASSSIQGAIDTQYF.

The chain has TRBV6-5 and TRBJ2-1; a weak D match, TRBD2 (6 bases). The CDR3 length is 15 residues. V gave up 7 bases and J gave up 7 bases, with 20 bases separating them. CDR1 is MNHEY, CDR2 SVGAGI, per germline. The CDR3 DNA reads TGTGCCAGCACCCGAAGGGGAGCGGGCGAAAATGAGCAGTTCTTC. It translates to CASTRRGAGENEQFF.

The genes are TRBV6-5 and TRBJ2-7; 8 bases match TRBD2. J lost 3 bases, V lost 4 bases, and 5 bases had no gene match. The CDR3 totals 14 residues. Germline CDR1 reads MNHEY; CDR2 reads SVGAGI. The CDR3 spells CASSLAGRNYEQYF. Written as DNA, the CDR3 is TGTGCCAGCAGTTTAGCGGGGCGCAACTACGAGCAGTACTTC.

The rearrangement uses TRBV24-1 and TRBJ2-1; TRBD2 is a possible D gene (5 bases). The germline CDR1 and CDR2 sequences are KGHDR and SFDVKD. The CDR3 is made up of 17 amino acids. Trimming removed 3 bases at V and 2 bases at J, with 16 bases between. CDR3 loop: CATSDPFSGRAYNEQFF. The CDR3 coding sequence is TGTGCCACCAGTGATCCCTTTTCGGGGAGAGCCTACAATGAGCAGTTCTTC.

The chain links TRBV19 to TRBJ1-6; TRBD1 aligns across 7 bases. With 8 bases clipped from V and 4 bases from J, the junction kept 11 bases outside the gene matches. This CDR3 is built from 16 residues. CDR1 is LNHDA and CDR2 is SQIVND in the germline V gene (reference sequence). CDR3 amino acids: CASLATGTAYNSPLHF. The CDR3, as DNA: TGTGCCAGTTTGGCAACCGGGACAGCTTATAATTCACCCCTCCACTTT.

The genes are TRBV7-9 and TRBJ2-1; 12 bases are shared with TRBD1. The CDR3 extends over 14 amino acids. CDR1 is SEHNR and CDR2 is FQNEAQ in the germline V gene (reference sequence). V shed 7 bases, J shed 7 bases, and the junction held 5 bases outside the gene matches. The CDR3 protein is CASNRDRGRNEQFF. In DNA form, the CDR3 reads TGTGCCAGCAACCGGGACAGGGGGCGGAATGAGCAGTTCTTC.

V is TRBV10-3 and J is TRBJ1-5; tentatively, D is TRBD1 (6 bases). This CDR3 has 14 amino acids. The germline V gene has CDR1 ENHRY and CDR2 SYGVKD. Trimming shortened V by 2 bases and J by 9 bases, and 14 bases separated the two germline ends. CDR3 DNA: TGTGCCATCAGTGAGGGGCAGGGGCAGGGGCCCCAGCATTTT. As protein: CAISEGQGQGPQHF.

This clone was picked up one time. V usage is TRBV7-3 and J usage is TRBJ1-6; 7 bases are a match to TRBD1. The germline CDR1 and CDR2 sequences are SGHTA and FQGTGA. Trimming removed 4 bases from V and 9 bases from J; junction bases left unmatched: 3. The CDR3 is made up of 13 amino acids. CDR3 in amino acids: CASSSDRVSPLHF. The CDR3 nucleotides read TGTGCCAGCAGCTCCGACAGGGTTTCACCCCTCCACTTT.

This chain connects TRBV9 to TRBJ1-2; weak D call: TRBD1 (6 bases). CDR1 is SGDLS and CDR2 is YYNGEE in the germline V gene. Trimming shortened V by 0 bases and J by 13 bases, and 19 bases separated the two germline ends. The CDR3 sequence is 14 residues long. This chain's CDR3 is CASSVGNQGRSSTF. For the CDR3, the DNA is TGTGCCAGCAGCGTAGGAAATCAGGGGCGCAGCTCCACCTTC.

The CDR3 spells CASSFGGTYEQYF. The CDR3 DNA follows: TGTGCCAGCAGCTTCGGGGGAACCTACGAGCAGTACTTC. This chain uses TRBV7-9 with TRBJ2-7, with D perhaps TRBD2 (6 bases). V lost 3 bases and J lost 2, with 8 bases in between. The CDR3 extends over 13 amino acids. Germline loops: CDR1 SEHNR, CDR2 FQNEAQ (reference sequence).

V is TRBV5-1 and J is TRBJ1-3; the match to TRBD1 covers 7 bases. Germline V gene data show CDR1 as SGHRS and CDR2 as YFSETQ. V was pared by 4 bases and J by 2 bases, with 6 bases of the junction left unmatched. CDR3 length: 15 residues. The CDR3 spells CASSGRTGAGNTIYF. The CDR3 DNA sequence: TGCGCCAGCAGCGGAAGGACAGGCGCTGGAAACACCATATATTTT.

The rearrangement joins TRBV28 to TRBJ1-2; D might be TRBD1 (6 bases). V was trimmed by 8 bases and J by 4 bases, leaving 14 bases between them. The CDR3 totals 13 residues. Germline loops: CDR1 MDHEN, CDR2 SYDVKM. DNA of the CDR3: TGTGCCAGCGGGGGGGCTGTCGGCTATGGCTACACCTTC. Translating it yields CASGGAVGYGYTF.

This clone was picked up a small number of times. J is TRBJ1-4 and V is TRBV21-1. TRBV21-1 is classified as a pseudogene. This CDR3 spans 16 amino acids. CDR3 residues: CASSKVGGTDNEKLFF. The CDR3 DNA reads as TGTGCCAGCAGCAAAGTCGGCGGGACGGATAATGAAAAACTGTTTTTT.

The chain couples TRBV7-2 to TRBJ2-3, with 9 bases fitting TRBD2. In germline, CDR1 is SGHTA, CDR2 FQGNSA. Trimming at V came to 1 base and at J to 5 bases, leaving 7 bases not matched to a gene. This CDR3 has 16 amino acids. The CDR3 reads CASSLEWRGGRDTQYF. The DNA for the CDR3 is TGTGCCAGCAGCTTAGAGTGGCGGGGGGGCCGAGATACGCAGTATTTT.

The rearrangement links TRBV7-2 to TRBJ2-3; weak D call: TRBD2 (5 bases). The CDR3 runs 16 residues. CDR1 is SGHTA and CDR2 is FQGNSA in the germline V gene. Trimming removed 5 bases at V and 2 bases at J, with 17 bases between. DNA for the CDR3: TGTGCCAGCAGCGCAAATGGGCGGGTGCCCACAGATACGCAGTATTTT. It specifies CASSANGRVPTDTQYF.

V is TRBV10-3 and J is TRBJ2-7; 7 bases map to TRBD1. The V gene's germline CDR1 is ENHRY and CDR2 SYGVKD. Losses at the gene ends were 4 bases for V and 0 bases for J; bases not matched to a gene: 6. The CDR3 is 15 amino acids. DNA for the CDR3: TGTGCCATCAGTGCCCAGACAGGGAGCTCCTACGAGCAGTACTTC. Translating it yields CAISAQTGSSYEQYF.

The chain couples TRBV7-7 to TRBJ2-2; 9 bases match TRBD1. V lost 5 bases to trimming and J lost 4 bases; unmatched junction nucleotides: 8. Germline CDR1 and CDR2: SSHAT and FNYEAQ (reference sequence). The CDR3 consists of 16 residues. CDR3 nucleotide sequence: TGTGCCAGCAGCCGGGACAGGGTCTCGGGCACCGGGGAGCTGTTTTTT. Translating gives CASSRDRVSGTGELFF. The whole variable domain, remainder taken from reference TRBV7-7 and TRBJ2-2, is GAGVSQSPRYKVTKRGQDVTLRCDPISSHATLYWYQQALGQGPEFLTYFNYEAQPDKSGLPSDRFSAERPEGSISTLTIQRTEQRDSAMYRCASSRDRVSGTGELFFGEGSRLTVL.